This TCR beta chain was profiled in a study of vaccination and CD4 T cells after COVID-19. Background on the study: Two of the convalescents were Hispanic, and convalescents were six males and four females.

Concerning this clonotype itself: Its antigen is not identified.

Overall study findings and caveats: A median of approximately 90% of reactive clones, in convalescent patients, became evident only post-vaccination.

The CDR3 extends over 15 amino acids. Germline assignment: CDR1 MNHEY and CDR2 SMNVEV (reference sequence). V shed 5 bases and J shed 3 bases, with 16 bases lying between them. Oncomine TCR Beta short-read sequencing was applied to DNA from cultured CD4+ T cells. TCRdb passed the PCR reads through MiXCR, listing each CDR3 protein once. The repertoire holds over 10,000 distinct CDR3 sequences, with around three fifths as singletons. The treatment is: roughly nine-day PBMC culture with coronavirus spike peptide pools or control peptides (ViraFEST assay). Spanning March to December 2020, the positive PCR dates came before US Alpha, Beta and Delta variants.

The J gene is TRBJ2-5, the V gene TRBV27, with D possibly matching TRBD1 (6 bases). The sequence was obtained from a human donor who had recovered from COVID-19. The sequencing sample was made of CD4+ T cells from blood, cultured in vitro. CDR3: CASSRLGQLEETQYF. As DNA, the CDR3 is TGTGCCAGCAGTCGACTCGGACAGTTAGAAGAGACCCAGTACTTC.